Listed below are T cell receptor beta chains from one sample, sequenced in a study of CD8 T cells in Susac syndrome. TCRdb called the immunoSEQ multiplex PCR reads again in MiXCR, with one record for every CDR3 protein. The data show some 150,000 distinct CDR3 sequences, around 95% seen once. The source material was CD4+ T cells from PBMCs. The receptors come from a human donor with Susac syndrome. CDR3s include the opening cysteine and the closing phenylalanine or tryptophan. A D gene is named only where the DNA matches it firmly. Expanded clones are given a class, and other clones once, few, many or no size at all.

d_call | j_call | v_call | clone_size | cdr3_nt | cdr3_aa
NA | TRBJ1-1 | TRBV7-2 | NA | TGTGCCAGCAGCCGAGGCGGGGTGGGAGCTGAAGCTTTCTTT | CASSRGGVGAEAFF
TRBD1 | TRBJ1-2 | TRBV14 | NA | TGTGCCAGCAGCCAAGCCCGACAGGGCTACTATGGCTACACCTTC | CASSQARQGYYGYTF
NA | TRBJ1-1 | TRBV18 | NA | TGTGCCAGCTCTACCGACAAGAACACTGAAGCTTTCTTT | CASSTDKNTEAFF
NA | TRBJ2-5 | TRBV15 | NA | TGTGCCACCAGCAGAGATCGTATAGGGGAAGAGACCCAGTACTTC | CATSRDRIGEETQYF
NA | TRBJ2-5 | TRBV7-2 | NA | TGTGCCAGCAGCTTCCGGACAGTCCAAGAGACCCAGTACTTC | CASSFRTVQETQYF
TRBD2 | TRBJ2-5 | TRBV24-1 | NA | TGTGCCACCAGTGCCAGCGGGGCCTCGGGGACCCAGTACTTC | CATSASGASGTQYF
TRBD2 | TRBJ2-5 | TRBV27 | NA | TGTGCCAGCAGTCCAACCCGTGGACTAGCGGGGGGACTCCAAGAGACCCAGTACTTC | CASSPTRGLAGGLQETQYF
NA | TRBJ2-5 | TRBV3-1 | NA | TGTGCCAGCAGCCAAGATCCGGTTGCCGTAGAGACCCAGTACTTC | CASSQDPVAVETQYF
NA | TRBJ1-1 | TRBV6-2/TRBV6-3 | NA | TGTGCCAGCAGTTGGGGGAACACTGAAGCTTTCTTT | CASSWGNTEAFF
NA | TRBJ2-3 | TRBV19 | NA | TGTGCCAGTAGTGAGGGTGCGGGTACGCAGTATTTT | CASSEGAGTQYF
NA | TRBJ1-2 | TRBV20-1 | NA | TGCAGTGCTAGAGGGGCAGGTCACGCGGAATATGGCTACACCTTC | CSARGAGHAEYGYTF
NA | TRBJ2-5 | TRBV3-1 | NA | TGTGCCAGCAGCCAAGAAGAAGGGGAGACCCAGTACTTC | CASSQEEGETQYF
NA | TRBJ2-2 | TRBV7-9 | NA | TGTGCCAGCGCATTGGGGGAGTACACCGGGGAGCTGTTTTTT | CASALGEYTGELFF
NA | TRBJ1-5 | TRBV12-3/TRBV12-4 | NA | TGTGCCAGCAGTTTAAAGTCGGAGGGAAGTCAGCCCCAGCATTTT | CASSLKSEGSQPQHF
NA | TRBJ2-1 | TRBV7-7 | NA | TGTGCCAGCAGCACTGGACAGATCAATGAGCAGTTCTTC | CASSTGQINEQFF
NA | TRBJ1-1 | TRBV6-1 | NA | TGTGCCAGCAGTGAAACGAGGGACACTGAAGCTTTCTTT | CASSETRDTEAFF
NA | TRBJ2-3 | TRBV7-9 | NA | TGTGCCATCAAAGCGGGCTCCCCAGATACGCAGTATTTT | CAIKAGSPDTQYF
NA | TRBJ1-2 | TRBV5-1 | NA | TGCGCCAGCAGCTTGGATGGAGGAATCCCCTATGGCTACACCTTC | CASSLDGGIPYGYTF
TRBD2 | TRBJ2-5 | TRBV20-1 | NA | TGCAGTGCCCCTCCTACAGCGGGGGGAGAAGAGACCCAGTACTTC | CSAPPTAGGEETQYF
TRBD1 | TRBJ1-2 | TRBV3-1 | NA | TGTGCCAGCAGCCCAATGCGGACAGGGAACTATGGCTACACCTTC | CASSPMRTGNYGYTF
NA | TRBJ2-3 | TRBV20-1 | NA | TGCAGTGCTAATAGCGCTGGCACAGATACGCAGTATTTT | CSANSAGTDTQYF
NA | TRBJ1-2 | TRBV29-1 | NA | TGCAGCGTTGACCATAATGGCTACACCTTC | CSVDHNGYTF
NA | TRBJ1-5 | TRBV21-1 | once | TGTGCCAGCAGCAAAGCAGGGCCGCAGGGGCCCCAGCATTTT | CASSKAGPQGPQHF
NA | TRBJ2-3 | TRBV7-8 | NA | TGTGCCAGCAGCCACCGGGACCTAGATACGCAGTATTTT | CASSHRDLDTQYF
NA | TRBJ2-1 | TRBV29-1 | NA | TGCAGCGGTTTAGGGGGTAAGGGACACAATGAGCAGTTCTTC | CSGLGGKGHNEQFF
NA | TRBJ2-1 | TRBV24-1 | once | TGTGCCACCAGTGACCGGGACTTCCCCACCTACAATGAGCAGTTCTTC | CATSDRDFPTYNEQFF
NA | TRBJ1-4 | TRBV19 | NA | TGTGCCAGTAGTGCCGACAGTACATTCGGTGAAAAACTGTTTTTT | CASSADSTFGEKLFF
NA | TRBJ1-1 | TRBV12-5 | NA | TGTGCTAGTGGCCAAGGCTCAATCGAAGCTTTCTTT | CASGQGSIEAFF
NA | TRBJ2-5 | TRBV10-3 | NA | TGTGCCATCAGTGAGAGGGCTAGCCAAGAGACCCAGTACTTC | CAISERASQETQYF
NA | TRBJ2-7 | TRBV13 | once | TGTGCCAGCAGACGGGCAGGGGGGACCTACGAGCAGTACTTC | CASRRAGGTYEQYF
NA | TRBJ2-3 | TRBV6-6 | NA | TGTGCCAGCAGTCCCATAGGGGGGAGCACAGATACGCAGTATTTT | CASSPIGGSTDTQYF
NA | TRBJ2-3 | TRBV3-1 | NA | TGTGCCAGCAGCCAAGTGACAGCCACAGATACGCAGTATTTT | CASSQVTATDTQYF
NA | TRBJ2-3 | TRBV6-5 | NA | TGTGCCAGCAGTCGTACTAGAGGAGTCACAGATACGCAGTATTTT | CASSRTRGVTDTQYF
NA | TRBJ1-2 | TRBV7-2 | NA | TGTGCCAGCAGCATAACCGACCGGGCCAGGTCCGGCTACACCTTC | CASSITDRARSGYTF
NA | TRBJ2-2 | TRBV11-3 | once | TGTGCCAGCAGCGCACGGTTGGGCGGGGAGCTGTTTTTT | CASSARLGGELFF
NA | TRBJ1-6 | TRBV7-3 | NA | TGTGCCAGCAGCCTGGAGTCCTGGGGGTCACCCCTCCACTTT | CASSLESWGSPLHF
NA | TRBJ2-1 | TRBV5-4 | NA | TGTGCCAGCAGCTCGCCTAGTTGGGATGAGCAGTTCTTC | CASSSPSWDEQFF
NA | TRBJ1-4 | TRBV12-5 | NA | TGTGCTAGTGGTTTGGCTGGGGATGAAAAACTGTTTTTT | CASGLAGDEKLFF
NA | TRBJ2-5 | TRBV12-3/TRBV12-4 | NA | TGTGCCAGCAGTTGGGCAGCGAGAGAGACCCAGTACTTC | CASSWAARETQYF
TRBD1 | TRBJ1-6 | TRBV13 | NA | TGTGCCAGCAGCCGCCATGAAGGACAGGGTACTTCACCCCTCCACTTT | CASSRHEGQGTSPLHF
TRBD2 | TRBJ2-7 | TRBV19 | once | TGTGCCAGTAGTATAAGGGGACTAAGCGGAAGCTACGAGCAGTACTTC | CASSIRGLSGSYEQYF
NA | TRBJ2-3 | TRBV5-1 | NA | TGCGCCAGCAGCTTGGTAATGGAGGGCACAGATACGCAGTATTTT | CASSLVMEGTDTQYF
NA | TRBJ2-7 | TRBV6-6 | NA | TGTGCCAGCAGTTACTCTGACAGGTCCTACGAGCAGTACTTC | CASSYSDRSYEQYF
NA | TRBJ2-3 | TRBV11-2 | NA | TGTGCCAGCTCATGGGGAAGAATCACAGATACGCAGTATTTT | CASSWGRITDTQYF
NA | TRBJ2-5 | TRBV5-4 | NA | TGTGCCAGCAGCTTGGATGGGGATCGGGAGACCCAGTACTTC | CASSLDGDRETQYF
NA | TRBJ1-2 | TRBV27 | NA | TGTGCCAGCAGTTTATACGGTCCCAATAACTATGGCTACACCTTC | CASSLYGPNNYGYTF
TRBD1 | TRBJ1-2 | TRBV3-1 | NA | TGTGCCAGCAGCCTTCACGGAACAGGGGACTATGGCTACACCTTC | CASSLHGTGDYGYTF
NA | TRBJ1-2 | TRBV5-1 | NA | TGCGCCAGCAGCTTGGAGGGGCAGGGGTATGGCTACACCTTC | CASSLEGQGYGYTF
NA | TRBJ2-1 | TRBV29-1 | NA | TGCAGCGTTGAAGCGGGTTCGCAGTTCTTC | CSVEAGSQFF
NA | TRBJ1-2 | TRBV29-1 | NA | TGCAGCGTTGAGCGGAGTCAGAGCTACACCTTC | CSVERSQSYTF
NA | TRBJ1-4 | TRBV6-5 | NA | TGTGCCAGCAGGGGGCCGACTAATGAAAAACTGTTTTTT | CASRGPTNEKLFF
NA | TRBJ2-7 | TRBV5-1 | NA | TGCGCCAGCAGCTTTGAGGAGGGGTTGGGGAAGCAGTACTTC | CASSFEEGLGKQYF
TRBD1 | TRBJ2-1 | TRBV29-1 | NA | TGCAGCGTTAGGACAGGGGGTGAGCAGTTCTTC | CSVRTGGEQFF
NA | TRBJ1-2 | TRBV20-1 | NA | TGCAGTGCTAGGGGAAACAGGGAATTTGGCTACACCTTC | CSARGNREFGYTF
NA | TRBJ1-1 | TRBV20-1 | NA | TGCAGTGCTAGAGCGGTACACTTAAACACTGAAGCTTTCTTT | CSARAVHLNTEAFF
TRBD2 | TRBJ2-1 | TRBV3-1 | NA | TGTGCCAGCAGCCGGGCGGGGGATTACAATGAGCAGTTCTTC | CASSRAGDYNEQFF
TRBD2 | TRBJ2-5 | TRBV29-1 | NA | TGCAGCGTCCCCGGGACTAGCTTAGAGACCCAGTACTTC | CSVPGTSLETQYF
NA | TRBJ1-2 | TRBV29-1 | NA | TGCAGCGTTGGAGGGCTGGAAGGCTACACCTTC | CSVGGLEGYTF